A single sample gave rise to the 10 T cell receptor beta chains below, sequenced in a study of blood T cells in healthy people across ages. Sample-barcoded 5' priming and a J-beta primer mix drove a second PCR of 7 to 11 cycles. One entry per CDR3 protein, called by TCRdb with MiXCR from the 5' RACE reads. The table shows roughly 900,000 distinct CDR3 sequences, with 25% to 30% occurring only once. Sequencing was done on a sample of blood. The source is a woman aged 80 or older in good health.

This clonotype has at least ten counts. The chain joins TRBV6-5 to TRBJ2-7; TRBD1 aligns across 9 bases. The CDR3 runs 16 residues. Per germline, CDR1 MNHEY and CDR2 SVGAGI. V lost 4 bases to trimming and J lost 5 bases; unmatched junction nucleotides: 12. The CDR3 loop reads CASSSITGGAGDEQYF. The CDR3 nucleotides read TGTGCCAGCAGTTCGATAACAGGGGGCGCCGGGGACGAGCAGTACTTC.

This chain uses TRBV20-1 with TRBJ1-1, with D hard to call. The germline V and J ends were trimmed by 3 bases and 7 bases, with 15 bases remaining between them. CDR3 length: 13 amino acids. Germline CDR1 DFQATT, CDR2 SNEGSKA (reference sequence). The DNA of the CDR3 is TGCAGTGCTAGGTTTTCGGCGAACGGTGAAGCTTTCTTT. It is translated as CSARFSANGEAFF.

This clonotype was seen a few times. CDR3 residues: CATSSQGSTEAFF. The DNA for the CDR3 is TGTGCCACCAGCAGTCAGGGGAGCACTGAAGCTTTCTTT. This chain links TRBV15 with TRBJ1-1; D possibly corresponds to TRBD1 (6 bases). The CDR3 sequence is 13 residues long. In germline, CDR1 is LNHNV, CDR2 YYDKDF (reference sequence). Trimming took 3 bases from V and 4 from J, leaving 9 bases between them.

This clonotype was seen at least ten times. The chain employs TRBV7-2 and TRBJ2-5; 11 bases fit TRBD2. In germline, CDR1 is SGHTA, CDR2 FQGNSA. The J segment lost 5 bases and the V segment lost 5 bases, leaving 10 bases of the junction unmatched. The CDR3 consists of 16 residues. The CDR3 nucleotides are TGTGCCAGCAGCCACCCTAGCGGGGGGTTTGGGGAGACCCAGTACTTC. Protein product: CASSHPSGGFGETQYF.

A few counts support this clonotype. This sequence joins TRBV9 and TRBJ1-6; D is unresolved. Trimming pared 0 bases from V and 1 base from J, leaving 2 bases between. Germline CDR1 is SGDLS and CDR2 is YYNGEE. CDR3 length: 14 amino acids. The CDR3 loop reads CASSVESYNSPLHF. DNA of the CDR3: TGTGCCAGCAGCGTAGAATCCTATAATTCACCCCTCCACTTT.

This clonotype came up many times. The rearrangement joins TRBV12-3 or TRBV12-4 to TRBJ1-4, with 7 bases that match TRBD1. J gave up 1 base and V 6 bases, and 2 bases lay outside the gene matches. The CDR3 runs to 14 residues. Written as DNA, the CDR3 is TGTGCCAGCAGGCAGGGGGTAACTAATGAAAAACTGTTTTTT. Residues: CASRQGVTNEKLFF.

This clonotype was found once. A much larger clone sits a single nucleotide away, making a read error possible. CDR3 amino acids: CVSSFTASFGYGYTF. In DNA form, the CDR3 reads TGTGTCAGCAGCTTTACCGCATCCTTCGGTTATGGCTACACCTTC. The chain is built from TRBV7-8 and TRBJ1-2; D ambiguous. Looked up from germline, CDR1 is SGHVS and CDR2 is FQNEAQ. The CDR3 has 15 amino acids.

This chain connects TRBV20-1 to TRBJ1-5; 7 nucleotides agree with TRBD1. This CDR3 spans 17 amino acids. Germline CDR1 and CDR2: DFQATT and SNEGSKA (reference sequence). V shed 0 bases, J shed 0 bases, and the junction held 8 bases outside the gene matches. The CDR3 loop is CSARDRKDRASNQPQHF. The CDR3 nucleotides read TGCAGTGCTAGAGATAGGAAAGACAGGGCTAGCAATCAGCCCCAGCATTTT.

This chain uses TRBV7-8 with TRBJ1-4; D is possibly TRBD1 (6 bases). This CDR3 spans 13 amino acids. CDR1 is SGHVS, CDR2 FQNEAQ, per germline. V lost 6 bases, J lost 7 bases, and 12 bases lay in between. The CDR3 sequence: CASRPGTTEKLFF. CDR3 DNA: TGTGCCAGCAGACCCGGGACAACTGAAAAACTGTTTTTT.

Concerning this clonotype itself: A much larger clone differs by one base, so this may be a read error. CDR3 DNA: TGTGCCAGCGGCTTAGCTTCCTTGGGGGCGTCGGGTGGCTACACCTTC. Its translation is CASGLASLGASGGYTF. This rearrangement joins TRBV7-2 to TRBJ1-2; TRBD1 is a possible D gene (6 bases). The CDR3 runs 16 residues. Germline assignment: CDR1 SGHTA and CDR2 FQGNSA.